A selection of T cell receptor beta chains follows, all from one sample in a study of CD8 T cells in Susac syndrome. Via MiXCR, TCRdb re-called the immunoSEQ multiplex PCR reads, giving one row per CDR3 protein. The data show 180,000 or so distinct CDR3 sequences, more than 90% seen once. The source material was CD4+ T cells from PBMCs. These receptors were taken from a human donor with multiple sclerosis. CDR3s include the opening cysteine and the closing phenylalanine or tryptophan. The D gene is left open where the match is weak. Only some rows state a clone size, as once, few, many or a class for expanded clones.

abundance | d_gene | j_gene | v_gene | CDR3nt | CDR3aa
NA | TRBD1 | TRBJ2-1 | TRBV7-8 | TGTGCCAGCAGCTTATGGGACAGGGACAACAATGAGCAGTTCTTC | CASSLWDRDNNEQFF
NA | TRBD1 | TRBJ1-4 | TRBV29-1 | TGCAGCGTTGAAGGGACAGGGTCGGCAAAACTGTTTTTT | CSVEGTGSAKLFF
NA | TRBD1 | TRBJ1-5 | TRBV20-1 | TGCAGTGCTAGAGACAGGGGGCCGAATTGGCCCCAGCATTTT | CSARDRGPNWPQHF
NA | NA | TRBJ1-6 | TRBV20-1 | TGCAGTGCTAACCCCCAGGACCGAGACTATAATTCACCCCTCCACTTT | CSANPQDRDYNSPLHF
NA | NA | TRBJ2-7 | TRBV29-1 | TGCAGCGTTGCGAACGTCGAGCAGTACTTC | CSVANVEQYF
NA | TRBD2 | TRBJ2-7 | TRBV30 | TGTGCCTGGATGGGGATGGCTAGCGGGGGGAATCGCGAGCAGTACTTC | CAWMGMASGGNREQYF
once | NA | TRBJ2-3 | TRBV29-1 | TGCAGCGTTGAACCCGTGGGTACGCAGTATTTT | CSVEPVGTQYF
NA | NA | TRBJ2-3 | TRBV29-1 | TGCAGCGCGCCAGGGAGCACAGATACGCAGTATTTT | CSAPGSTDTQYF
NA | NA | TRBJ1-2 | TRBV9 | TGTGCCAGCAGCGCCCGAGGCTGGGGCTACACCTTC | CASSARGWGYTF
NA | NA | TRBJ2-6 | TRBV20-1 | TGCAGTGCTAGTACCGTCCTCCGGGCCAACGTCCTGACTTTC | CSASTVLRANVLTF
NA | NA | TRBJ2-5 | TRBV7-2 | TGTGCCAGCAGCTTAGGGGCCAGCCTTCAAGAGACCCAGTACTTC | CASSLGASLQETQYF
NA | NA | TRBJ1-1 | TRBV5-1 | TGCGCCAGCAGCGTTGAATACTACACTGAAGCTTTCTTT | CASSVEYYTEAFF
once | NA | TRBJ1-2 | TRBV28 | TGTGCCAGCAGTTCCTCCTATGGCTACACCTTC | CASSSSYGYTF
NA | NA | TRBJ1-5 | TRBV16 | TGTGCCAGCAGCCAGTCAGGGGTCCATCAGCCCCAGCATTTT | CASSQSGVHQPQHF
NA | NA | TRBJ1-5 | TRBV11-3 | TGTGCCAGCAGCTTAGGGGCTAGCAATCAGCCCCAGCATTTT | CASSLGASNQPQHF
NA | NA | TRBJ2-2 | TRBV20-1 | TGCAGTGCGGGGGGGCCCGGGGAGCTGTTTTTT | CSAGGPGELFF
NA | TRBD2 | TRBJ2-1 | TRBV20-1 | TGCAGTGCTAGAGGCCTTTGGGCGGGGGGGTACAATGAGCAGTTCTTC | CSARGLWAGGYNEQFF
NA | NA | TRBJ2-5 | TRBV5-6 | TGTGCCAGCAGCTTGGCCCACGGGACCCAGTACTTC | CASSLAHGTQYF
NA | NA | TRBJ2-5 | TRBV27 | TGTGCCAGCAGTTTAGGGGGTCGGGAGACCCAGTACTTC | CASSLGGRETQYF
NA | NA | TRBJ1-2 | TRBV29-1 | TGCAGCGTCTCCTCGGGAATCGCATCGACAAACTATGGCTACACCTTC | CSVSSGIASTNYGYTF
NA | TRBD2 | TRBJ2-7 | TRBV3-1 | TGTGCCAGCAGCCCCGGGGGGGTTGTCGAGCAGTACTTC | CASSPGGVVEQYF
NA | NA | TRBJ1-6 | TRBV12-3/TRBV12-4 | TGTGCCACCACAACGAACCGGGGGATCGGATCACCCCTCCACTTT | CATTTNRGIGSPLHF
NA | NA | TRBJ2-3 | TRBV6-2/TRBV6-3 | TGTGCCAGCAGGAGAGGGGTAGCAGATACGCAGTATTTT | CASRRGVADTQYF
NA | TRBD1 | TRBJ1-1 | TRBV10-3 | TGTGCCATCAGCGGGACAGAGAACACTGAAGCTTTCTTT | CAISGTENTEAFF
NA | NA | TRBJ1-2 | TRBV7-9 | TGTGCCAGCAGCTTAGATAAGGGGGGCTACACCTTC | CASSLDKGGYTF
once | TRBD1 | TRBJ1-6 | TRBV5-6 | TGTGCCAGCAGCTTGCGCGGGACAGGGGGCTTTCCCCTCCACTTT | CASSLRGTGGFPLHF